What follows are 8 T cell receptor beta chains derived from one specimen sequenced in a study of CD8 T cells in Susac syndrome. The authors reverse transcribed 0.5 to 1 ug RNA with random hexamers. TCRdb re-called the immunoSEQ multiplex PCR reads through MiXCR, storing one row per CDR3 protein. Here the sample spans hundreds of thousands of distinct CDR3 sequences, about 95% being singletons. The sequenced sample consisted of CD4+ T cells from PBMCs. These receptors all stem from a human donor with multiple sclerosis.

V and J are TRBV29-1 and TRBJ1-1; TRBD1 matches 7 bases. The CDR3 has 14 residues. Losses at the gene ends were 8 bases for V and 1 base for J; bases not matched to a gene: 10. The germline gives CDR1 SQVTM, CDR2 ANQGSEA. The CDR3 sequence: CSSWTGLTNTEAFF. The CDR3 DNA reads TGCAGCTCTTGGACAGGCCTAACGAACACTGAAGCTTTCTTT. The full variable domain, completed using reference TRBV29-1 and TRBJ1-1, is SAVISQKPSRDICQRGTSLTIQCQVDSQVTMMFWYRQQPGQSLTLIATANQGSEATYESGFVIDKFPISRPNLTFSTLTVSNMSPEDSSIYLCSSWTGLTNTEAFFGQGTRLTVV.

The CDR3 DNA is TGCGCCAGCAGTCTGGCCAGCGGGGGGGTCAATGAGCAGTTCTTC. Protein sequence: CASSLASGGVNEQFF. J is TRBJ2-1 and V is TRBV5-1; 10 nucleotides match TRBD2. V shed 5 bases, J shed 6 bases, and the junction held 8 bases outside the gene matches. The germline CDR1 and CDR2 sequences are SGHRS and YFSETQ. The CDR3 totals 15 residues.

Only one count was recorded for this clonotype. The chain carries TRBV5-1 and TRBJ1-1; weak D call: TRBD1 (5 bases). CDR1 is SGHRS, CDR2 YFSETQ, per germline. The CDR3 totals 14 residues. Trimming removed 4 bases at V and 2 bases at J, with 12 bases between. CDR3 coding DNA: TGCGCCAGCAGCCTGACAGCTAGAAACACTGAAGCTTTCTTT. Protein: CASSLTARNTEAFF.

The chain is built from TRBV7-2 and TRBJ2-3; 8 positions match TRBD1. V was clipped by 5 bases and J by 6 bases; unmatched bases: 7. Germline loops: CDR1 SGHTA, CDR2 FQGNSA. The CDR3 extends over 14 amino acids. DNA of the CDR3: TGTGCCAGCAGCCAACAGGGGGGAACGGATACGCAGTATTTT. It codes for CASSQQGGTDTQYF.

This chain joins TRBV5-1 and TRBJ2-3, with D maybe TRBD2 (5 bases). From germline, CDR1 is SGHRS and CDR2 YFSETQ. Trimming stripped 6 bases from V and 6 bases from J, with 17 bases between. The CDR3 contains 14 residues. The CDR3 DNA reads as TGCGCCAGCATGCGGGCCGGGTCCAAGGATACGCAGTATTTT. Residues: CASMRAGSKDTQYF.

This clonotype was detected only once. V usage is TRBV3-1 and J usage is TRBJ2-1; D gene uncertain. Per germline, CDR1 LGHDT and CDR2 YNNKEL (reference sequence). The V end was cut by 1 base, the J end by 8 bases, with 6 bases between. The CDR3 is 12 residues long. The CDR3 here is CASSQVRDEQFF. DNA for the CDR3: TGTGCCAGCAGCCAAGTTAGGGATGAGCAGTTCTTC.

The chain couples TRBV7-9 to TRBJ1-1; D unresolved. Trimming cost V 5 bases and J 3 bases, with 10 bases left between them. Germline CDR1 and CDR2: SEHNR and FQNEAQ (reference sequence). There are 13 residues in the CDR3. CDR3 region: CASSRARDTEAFF. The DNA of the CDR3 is TGTGCCAGCAGCCGGGCCCGTGACACTGAAGCTTTCTTT.

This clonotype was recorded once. For the CDR3, the DNA is TGTGCCAGCTCACTATTCGACCTCTACGAGCAGTACGTC. This gives the protein CASSLFDLYEQYV. The gene calls are TRBV18 and TRBJ2-7; D is uncertain. Trimming cost V 4 bases and J 3 bases, with 10 bases left between them. CDR1 is KGHSH and CDR2 is LQKENI in the germline V gene. CDR3 length equals 13 residues.